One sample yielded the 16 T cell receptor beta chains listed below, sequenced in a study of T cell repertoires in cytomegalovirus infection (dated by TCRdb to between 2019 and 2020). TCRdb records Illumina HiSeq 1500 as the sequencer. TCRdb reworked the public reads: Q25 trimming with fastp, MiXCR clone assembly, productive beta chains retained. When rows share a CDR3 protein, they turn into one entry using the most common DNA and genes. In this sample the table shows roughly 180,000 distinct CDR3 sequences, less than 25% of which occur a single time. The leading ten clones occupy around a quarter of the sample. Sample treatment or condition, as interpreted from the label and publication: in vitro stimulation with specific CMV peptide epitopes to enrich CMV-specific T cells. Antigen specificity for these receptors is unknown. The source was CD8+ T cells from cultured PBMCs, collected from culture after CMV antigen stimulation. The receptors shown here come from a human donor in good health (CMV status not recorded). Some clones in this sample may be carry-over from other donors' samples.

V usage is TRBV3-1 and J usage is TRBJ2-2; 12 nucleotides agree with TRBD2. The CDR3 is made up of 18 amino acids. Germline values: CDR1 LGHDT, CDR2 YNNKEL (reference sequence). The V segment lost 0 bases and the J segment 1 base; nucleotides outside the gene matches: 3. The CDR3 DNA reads TGTGCCAGCAGCCAAGACCTAGCGGGGGGGTTGAACACCGGGGAGCTGTTTTTT. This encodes CASSQDLAGGLNTGELFF.

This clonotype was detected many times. CDR3 region: CASSLNPGQRFTEAFF. CDR3 coding DNA: TGTGCCAGCAGCTTAAACCCCGGACAGCGATTCACTGAAGCTTTCTTT. The chain uses TRBV7-2 and TRBJ1-1; the D gene is possibly TRBD1 (6 bases). CDR3 length: 16 amino acids. Trimming cost V 2 bases and J 4 bases, with 17 bases left between them. CDR1 and CDR2 from the germline V gene are SGHTA and FQGNSA.

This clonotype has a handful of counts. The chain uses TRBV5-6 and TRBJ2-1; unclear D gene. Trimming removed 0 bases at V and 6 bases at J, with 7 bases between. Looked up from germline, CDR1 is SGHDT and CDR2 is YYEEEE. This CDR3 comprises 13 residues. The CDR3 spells CASSLGLGNEQFF. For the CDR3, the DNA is TGTGCCAGCAGCTTGGGTCTTGGCAATGAGCAGTTCTTC.

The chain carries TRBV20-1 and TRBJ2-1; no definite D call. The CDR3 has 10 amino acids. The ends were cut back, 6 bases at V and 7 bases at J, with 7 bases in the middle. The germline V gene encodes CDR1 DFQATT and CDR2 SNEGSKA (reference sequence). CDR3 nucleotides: TGCAGTGCGGACCAAAATGAGCAGTTCTTC. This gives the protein CSADQNEQFF.

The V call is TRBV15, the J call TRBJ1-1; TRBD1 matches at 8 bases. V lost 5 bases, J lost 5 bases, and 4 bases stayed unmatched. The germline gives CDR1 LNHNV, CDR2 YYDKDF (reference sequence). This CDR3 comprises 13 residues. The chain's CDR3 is CATSGRTGTEAFF. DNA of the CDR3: TGTGCCACCAGCGGACGGACAGGGACTGAAGCTTTCTTT.

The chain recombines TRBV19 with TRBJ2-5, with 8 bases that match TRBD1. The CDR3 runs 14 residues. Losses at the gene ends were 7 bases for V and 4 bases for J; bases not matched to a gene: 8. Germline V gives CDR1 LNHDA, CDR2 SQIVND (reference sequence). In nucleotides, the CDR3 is TGTGCCAGTACCCCGAGGGACAGGAGAGAGACCCAGTACTTC. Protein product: CASTPRDRRETQYF.

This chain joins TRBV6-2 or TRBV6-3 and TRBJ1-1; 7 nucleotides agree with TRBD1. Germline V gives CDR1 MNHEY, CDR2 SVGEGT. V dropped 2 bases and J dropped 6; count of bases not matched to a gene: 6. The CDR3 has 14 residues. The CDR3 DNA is TGTGCCAGCAGTTACGACAGGGCTGGCGCTGAAGCTTTCTTT. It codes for CASSYDRAGAEAFF.

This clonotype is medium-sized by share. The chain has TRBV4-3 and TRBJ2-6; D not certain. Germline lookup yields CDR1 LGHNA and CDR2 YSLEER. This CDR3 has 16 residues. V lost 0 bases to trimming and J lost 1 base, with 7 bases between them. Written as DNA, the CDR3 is TGCGCCAGCAGCCAAGATCTAGGGTCTGGGGCCAACGTCCTGACTTTC. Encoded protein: CASSQDLGSGANVLTF.

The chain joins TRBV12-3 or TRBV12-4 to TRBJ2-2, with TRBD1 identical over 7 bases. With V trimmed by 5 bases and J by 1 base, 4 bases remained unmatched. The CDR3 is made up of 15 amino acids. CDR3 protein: CASSPGTENTGELFF. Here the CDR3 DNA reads TGTGCCAGCAGTCCCGGGACAGAGAACACCGGGGAGCTGTTTTTT.

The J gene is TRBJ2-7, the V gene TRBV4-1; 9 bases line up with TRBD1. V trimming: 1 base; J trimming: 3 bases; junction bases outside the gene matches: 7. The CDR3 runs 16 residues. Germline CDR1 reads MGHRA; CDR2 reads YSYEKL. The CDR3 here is CASSQVGTGGDYEQYF. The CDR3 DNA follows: TGCGCCAGCAGCCAAGTGGGAACAGGGGGCGACTACGAGCAGTACTTC.

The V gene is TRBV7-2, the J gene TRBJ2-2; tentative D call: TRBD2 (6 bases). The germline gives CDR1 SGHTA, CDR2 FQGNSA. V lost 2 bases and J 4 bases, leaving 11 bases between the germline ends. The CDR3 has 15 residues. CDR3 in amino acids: CASSLRRGATGELFF. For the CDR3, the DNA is TGTGCCAGCAGCTTACGTCGCGGGGCCACCGGGGAGCTGTTTTTT.

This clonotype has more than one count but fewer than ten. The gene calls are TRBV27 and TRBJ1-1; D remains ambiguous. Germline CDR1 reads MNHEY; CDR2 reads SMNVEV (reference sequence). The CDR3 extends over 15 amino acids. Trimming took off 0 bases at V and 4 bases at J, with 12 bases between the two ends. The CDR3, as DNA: TGTGCCAGCAGTTTATCGTCCGCGGGAGGCACTGAAGCTTTCTTT. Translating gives CASSLSSAGGTEAFF.

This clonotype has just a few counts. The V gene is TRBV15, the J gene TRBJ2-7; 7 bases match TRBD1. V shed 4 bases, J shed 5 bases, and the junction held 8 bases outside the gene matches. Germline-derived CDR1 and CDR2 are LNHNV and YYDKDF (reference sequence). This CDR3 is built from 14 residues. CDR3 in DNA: TGTGCCACCAGCAAGCCAGGGGGACGGGACGAGCAGTACTTC. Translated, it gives CATSKPGGRDEQYF.

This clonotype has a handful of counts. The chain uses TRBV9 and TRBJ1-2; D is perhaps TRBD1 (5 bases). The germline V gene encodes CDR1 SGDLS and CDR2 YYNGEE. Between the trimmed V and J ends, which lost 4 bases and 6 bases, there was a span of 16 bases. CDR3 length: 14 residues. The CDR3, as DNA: TGTGCCAGCAGCAATCCCGGGACGGGAAATGGCTACACCTTC. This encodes CASSNPGTGNGYTF.

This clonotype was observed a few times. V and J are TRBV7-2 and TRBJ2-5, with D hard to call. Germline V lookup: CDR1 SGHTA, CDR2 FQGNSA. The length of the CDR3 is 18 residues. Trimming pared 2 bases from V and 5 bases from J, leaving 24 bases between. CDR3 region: CASSLPQTMAVTRETQYF. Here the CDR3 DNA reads TGTGCCAGCAGCTTACCCCAAACTATGGCCGTAACGCGGGAGACCCAGTACTTC.

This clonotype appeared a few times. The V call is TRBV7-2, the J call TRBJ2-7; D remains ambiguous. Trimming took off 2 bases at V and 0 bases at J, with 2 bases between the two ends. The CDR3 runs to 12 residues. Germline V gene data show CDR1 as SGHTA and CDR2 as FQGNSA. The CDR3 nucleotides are TGTGCCAGCAGCTTACACTCCTACGAGCAGTACTTC. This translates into CASSLHSYEQYF.